The present entry profiles one TCR beta chain with its context. This may be a read error, as it is one base from a much larger clone. Given the absence of the conserved phenylalanine or tryptophan at the CDR3 end, a read error is likely. Looked up from germline, CDR1 is LGHDT and CDR2 is YNNKEL (reference sequence). The CDR3 sequence is 13 residues long. Trimming took 0 bases from V and 6 from J, leaving 9 bases between them. The data derive from a study of molecular identifiers for immune sequencing clone quantification. Study in general: Replicates split RNA from around 20,000 or 100,000 naive CD8 cells five ways, and the researchers sequenced four portions.

Using a CD8+CD4-CCR7+CD45RA+ phenotype, naive CD8 T cells were sorted. Bulk TCR library preparation followed previously described methods with listed TCR primers. Each CDR3 protein is one row after TCRdb ran MiXCR on the PCR reads. The sample includes 550,000 to 750,000 distinct CDR3 sequences, approximately 20% of them seen just once. The chain employs TRBV3-1 and TRBJ2-7; D remains unclear. Sequenced material: naive CD8+ T cells from blood, with Jurkat cell RNA spiked in. Subset described: FACS-sorted CD8+CD4-CCR7+CD45RA+ naive T cells. This receptor was obtained from a human donor in good health. Some libraries in this study had Jurkat cell RNA spiked in. This CDR3 reads CASSQDSDPEQYS. CDR3 sequence (DNA): TGTGCCAGCAGCCAAGATTCGGATCCCGAGCAGTACTCC.